This T cell receptor (beta chain) was identified during a study of siplizumab effects on memory and regulatory T cells. Overall study results and limits: A mean of approximately 69% of mappable alloreactive CD4+ clones were Treg-derived with siplizumab, compared with approximately 29% in controls.

Sequencing was performed with immunoSEQ multiplex PCR; in TCRdb, only in-frame clones are kept and a portion is missing. The table shows about 91,000 clones, with roughly 96% occurring only once. With regard to this clone: What it binds is not known. Other DNA sequences in this specimen translate into the identical CDR3.

CDR1 and CDR2 from the germline V gene are MNHNY and SVGAGI (reference sequence). The CDR3 is 14 residues long. The V end lost 2 bases, the J end lost 4 bases, and 9 bases lay between the germline ends. The specimen sequenced was naive CD4+ T cells sorted from blood. This chain uses TRBV6-6 with TRBJ1-5; D possibly corresponds to TRBD1 (5 bases). This TCR derives from a human donor in good health. The CDR3 reads CASSYAGLNQPQHF. The CDR3, as DNA: TGTGCCAGCAGTTACGCGGGACTTAATCAGCCCCAGCATTTT.